Listed below are T cell receptor beta chains from one sample, sequenced in a study of response to subunit inactivated influenza vaccine. TCRdb re-called the RT-PCR reads through MiXCR, storing one row per CDR3 protein. The table includes hundreds of thousands of distinct CDR3 sequences, approximately 16% detected once. The input for sequencing was CD4+ T cells sorted from PBMCs, taken less than 30 months after vaccination. These receptors were collected from a man in his fifties or sixties who received an inactivated influenza vaccine. Both conserved end residues are part of each CDR3. Clone size appears in some rows only: once, few, many, or a class for an expanded clone.

V gene: TRBV5-1
clone size: .
CDR3 protein: CASSLGVGTPDEKLFF

V gene: TRBV7-2
clone size: few
CDR3 protein: CASSWGASGYNEQFF

V gene: TRBV29-1
clone size: .
CDR3 protein: CSVVEMDTDTQYF

V gene: TRBV20-1
clone size: .
CDR3 protein: CSASPSGGLTDTQYF

V gene: TRBV29-1
clone size: many
CDR3 protein: CSVTPGQGYQETQYF

V gene: TRBV5-1
clone size: many
CDR3 protein: CASSLGRGDEKLFF

V gene: TRBV20-1
clone size: few
CDR3 protein: CSATEGGPRAYEQYF

V gene: TRBV5-1
clone size: few
CDR3 protein: CASSLAGRQGGEKLFF

V gene: TRBV7-6
clone size: .
CDR3 protein: CASSSDSGRATNEQFF

V gene: TRBV13
clone size: .
CDR3 protein: CASSRRDSNEKLFF

V gene: TRBV5-1
clone size: few
CDR3 protein: CASSSRQGPDTQYF